The T cell receptor (beta chain) under discussion was sequenced for a study of blood T cell repertoires in COVID-19. Original processing notes: Nucleated cell counts were estimated from reference gene primer amplification. TCRdb's copy holds only in-frame clones and misses some; the assay was immunoSEQ multiplex PCR. D and trimming were read from the DNA, whereas the V and J calls and clone size are those reported in that table. The table includes 70,000 or so clones, 75% detected once. Trimming cost V 0 bases and J 2 bases, with 11 bases left between them. Germline CDR1 LNHNV, CDR2 YYDKDF (reference sequence). This CDR3 is 16 amino acids long. This clone came up once.

The sequencing input was peripheral blood. This TCR came from a man aged 70 or older with acute or convalescent COVID-19. The chain has TRBV15 and TRBJ2-1; a weak D match, TRBD2 (6 bases). The chain's CDR3 is CATSRDLLAPYNEQFF. The DNA of the CDR3 is TGTGCCACCAGCAGAGATCTCCTAGCGCCCTACAATGAGCAGTTCTTC.